This TCR beta chain originates from a study of early T cells in non-severe SARS-CoV-2 infection. Study-wide context: The authors sequenced bulk RNA from unsorted whole blood, leaving chains unpaired.

Per germline, CDR1 SGHDN and CDR2 FVKESK. V lost 4 bases to trimming and J lost 0 bases, with 7 bases between them. The CDR3 length is 13 residues. As part of library construction, unique molecular identifiers were attached to individual cDNA molecules. TCRdb reprocessed the 5' RACE reads with MiXCR, giving one entry per CDR3 protein. The sample contains approximately 66,000 distinct CDR3 sequences, over 10% of which appear only once. This receptor was taken from an adult who was a healthcare worker with PCR-confirmed SARS-CoV-2 infection or an uninfected control (not recorded which). The sequencing sample was made of whole blood. V usage is TRBV14 and J usage is TRBJ2-7; D unclear. CDR3 protein: CASSPSRSYEQYF. The CDR3 region has the DNA TGTGCCAGCAGCCCTTCCCGCTCCTACGAGCAGTACTTC. The complete variable domain, with remaining parts taken from reference TRBV14 and TRBJ2-7, reads EAGVTQFPSHSVIEKGQTVTLRCDPISGHDNLYWYRRVMGKEIKFLLHFVKESKQDESGMPNNRFLAERTGGTYSTLKVQPAELEDSGVYFCASSPSRSYEQYFGPGTRLTVT.